Below are 12 T cell receptor beta chains sequenced from a single sample in a study of blood T cell repertoires in COVID-19. Profiling relied on immunoSEQ multiplex PCR, and the TCRdb table lists in-frame clones only, not all of them. The table lists roughly 40,000 clones, over 75% of them singletons, with more than 9% in the top ten. The source material was peripheral blood. Source of these receptors: a human donor in a cohort sampled during active COVID-19.

V gene TRBV9 combines with J gene TRBJ1-2, with TRBD1 matching 10 bases. Germline V gene sequence: CDR1 SGDLS, CDR2 YYNGEE. The CDR3 totals 15 residues. With V trimmed by 5 bases and J by 7 bases, 11 bases remained unmatched. The CDR3 spells CASSSRQGALSGYTF. Written as DNA, the CDR3 is TGTGCCAGCAGTTCGCGACAGGGGGCATTGAGTGGCTACACCTTC.

The chain couples TRBV5-6 to TRBJ2-3; D not certain. Germline V gene sequence: CDR1 SGHDT, CDR2 YYEEEE. The V and J ends lost 0 bases and 2 bases respectively, with 7 bases between them. The CDR3 runs 14 residues. The chain's CDR3 is CASSLDLITDTQYF. Here the CDR3 DNA reads TGTGCCAGCAGCTTGGACTTGATCACAGATACGCAGTATTTT.

This chain connects TRBV5-1 to TRBJ2-1; 10 bases fit TRBD1. Germline V gene data show CDR1 as SGHRS and CDR2 as YFSETQ. CDR3 length: 15 residues. The V segment lost 8 bases and the J segment 4 bases; nucleotides outside the gene matches: 9. The CDR3 DNA sequence: TGCGCCAGTACCCGACAGGGGGCGGTTTACAATGAGCAGTTCTTC. This codes for CASTRQGAVYNEQFF. Combining the CDR3 with reference TRBV5-1 and TRBJ2-1 gives the whole variable domain KAGVTQTPRYLIKTRGQQVTLSCSPISGHRSVSWYQQTPGQGLQFLFEYFSETQRNKGNFPGRFSGRQFSNSRSEMNVSTLELGDSALYLCASTRQGAVYNEQFFGPGTRLTVL.

The J gene is TRBJ1-2, the V gene TRBV9; 7 nucleotides agree with TRBD1. V lost 0 bases, J lost 8 bases, and 4 bases stayed unmatched. CDR1 is SGDLS, CDR2 YYNGEE, per germline. The CDR3 length is 13 residues. The CDR3 sequence is CASSVGRGFGYTF. The CDR3 bases are TGTGCCAGCAGCGTAGGCAGGGGGTTCGGCTACACCTTC.

The CDR3 region is CASSPGGTRGTEAFF. CDR3 DNA sequence: TGTGCCAGCAGCCCCGGGGGGACCCGGGGCACTGAAGCTTTCTTT. The rearrangement uses TRBV5-4 and TRBJ1-1; D possibly corresponds to TRBD1 (5 bases). CDR3 size: 15 residues. The germline V gene has CDR1 SGHNT and CDR2 YYREEE (reference sequence). V shed 4 bases and J shed 4 bases, with 17 bases lying between them.

The chain is built from TRBV6-2 or TRBV6-3 and TRBJ2-7; 10 bases are a match to TRBD1. CDR1 and CDR2 (germline): MNHEY, SVGEGT. The trim removed 5 bases at V and 1 base at J, leaving 5 bases unmatched. The CDR3 loop spans 15 amino acids. The CDR3 loop is CASSTWDRGSYEQYF. The CDR3 bases are TGTGCCAGCAGTACGTGGGACAGGGGTTCCTACGAGCAGTACTTC.

The chain joins TRBV9 to TRBJ2-3; D may be TRBD2 (7 bases). The V end lost 0 bases, the J end lost 4 bases, and 12 bases lay between the germline ends. From germline, CDR1 is SGDLS and CDR2 YYNGEE. This CDR3 region has 15 residues. CDR3 sequence reads: CASSVGRGAPDTQYF. The CDR3 DNA follows: TGTGCCAGCAGCGTAGGACGGGGGGCCCCAGATACGCAGTATTTT.

The J gene is TRBJ2-2, the V gene TRBV18, with 8 bases fitting TRBD2. The CDR3 extends over 16 amino acids. The ends lost 2 bases at V and 6 bases at J; junction bases unmatched: 8. The germline V gene has CDR1 KGHSH and CDR2 LQKENI. The CDR3 nucleotides are TGTGCCAGCTCACCAACTAGCGGACCCGCTCCCGGGGAGCTGTTTTTT. It specifies CASSPTSGPAPGELFF.

This chain joins TRBV6-6 and TRBJ1-2, with D possibly matching TRBD1 (5 bases). Trimming stripped 10 bases from V and 4 bases from J, with 22 bases between. Germline CDR1 reads MNHNY; CDR2 reads SVGAGI (reference sequence). This CDR3 is 15 amino acids long. The CDR3 here is CATGKGRTTGYGYTF. The CDR3 nucleotides read TGTGCCACCGGGAAAGGCAGGACTACAGGCTATGGCTACACCTTC.

In its sample, this clone was seen once. This sequence joins TRBV6-5 and TRBJ1-6, with D unresolved. Germline loops: CDR1 MNHEY, CDR2 SVGAGI. The germline V and J ends were trimmed by 7 bases and 7 bases, with 11 bases remaining between them. The CDR3 totals 13 residues. Written as DNA, the CDR3 is TGTGCCAGCACTCAAAAGGAGAATTCACCCCTCCACTTT. Translated: CASTQKENSPLHF.

The V and J genes are TRBV5-4 and TRBJ2-3; TRBD1 agrees at 9 bases. This CDR3 contains 17 residues. The ends lost 5 bases at V and 4 bases at J; junction bases unmatched: 14. The V gene's germline CDR1 is SGHNT and CDR2 YYREEE (reference sequence). The CDR3: CASRAASGQGRSDTQYF. Here the CDR3 DNA reads TGTGCCAGCAGAGCGGCTAGTGGACAGGGGAGGTCAGATACGCAGTATTTT.

V gene TRBV20-1 combines with J gene TRBJ1-2, with no clear D. This CDR3 is built from 13 residues. Germline CDR1 is DFQATT and CDR2 is SNEGSKA (reference sequence). V lost 3 bases and J 1 base, leaving 9 bases between the germline ends. CDR3 amino acids: CSASGQINYGYTF. The DNA for the CDR3 is TGCAGTGCTAGTGGGCAGATTAACTATGGCTACACCTTC.